The rows below give T cell receptor beta chains drawn from one sample of a study of blood T cell repertoires in COVID-19. Measured with immunoSEQ multiplex PCR; TCRdb has only the in-frame clones, and not every one. The table lists some 91,000 clones, roughly 83% of them singletons. Sample: peripheral blood. The receptors come from a human donor in a cohort sampled during active COVID-19. CDR3s include the opening cysteine and the closing phenylalanine or tryptophan. Each record gives: D gene, J gene, clone size, V gene, CDR3 protein, CDR3 DNA. The D gene is left open where the match is weak. The size field is filled for only some rows; it gives once, few, many or a size class.

>TRBD1|TRBJ1-6|.|TRBV3-1/TRBV3-2
CASSQVTGSDSPLHF
TGTGCCAGCAGCCAAGTGACAGGGTCGGATTCACCCCTCCACTTT
>.|TRBJ2-2|.|TRBV30
CAWSWGDNTGELFF
TGTGCCTGGAGTTGGGGGGACAACACCGGGGAGCTGTTTTTT
>.|TRBJ2-3|once|TRBV6-5
CASRSGWSTDTQYF
TGTGCCAGCAGATCAGGGTGGTCTACAGATACGCAGTATTTT
>.|TRBJ2-4|.|TRBV25-1
CASSEFEADLAKNIQYF
TGTGCCAGCAGTGAATTTGAGGCCGACCTAGCCAAAAACATTCAGTACTTC
>TRBD1|TRBJ1-1|.|TRBV3-1/TRBV3-2
CASTPDRGETEAFF
TGTGCCAGCACCCCGGACAGGGGTGAAACTGAAGCTTTCTTT
>TRBD2|TRBJ2-2|few|TRBV28
CASSLLAGGLAGELFF
TGTGCCAGCAGTCTCCTAGCGGGAGGTTTGGCCGGGGAGCTGTTTTTT
>TRBD1|TRBJ1-1|.|TRBV18
CASSPTGGNTEAFF
TGTGCCAGCTCACCGACAGGGGGAAACACTGAAGCTTTCTTT
>TRBD1|TRBJ2-7|.|TRBV18
CASSRGQVPDEQYF
TGTGCCAGCTCCCGAGGACAGGTCCCCGACGAGCAGTACTTC
>TRBD1|TRBJ1-1|.|TRBV28
CASSPGTVNTEAFF
TGTGCCAGCAGTCCCGGGACAGTTAACACTGAAGCTTTCTTT
>TRBD2|TRBJ2-1|.|TRBV6-4
CASSVSGQSYNEQFF
TGTGCCAGCAGTGTTAGCGGGCAATCCTACAATGAGCAGTTCTTC
>.|TRBJ1-6|.|TRBV5-5
CASSLGRARDSPLHF
TGTGCCAGCAGCTTGGGCAGGGCACGGGATTCACCCCTCCACTTT
>TRBD1|TRBJ2-3|.|TRBV12-3/TRBV12-4
CASCTGATDTQYF
TGTGCCAGCTGCACAGGGGCCACAGATACGCAGTATTTT
>.|TRBJ1-4|.|TRBV5-5
CASSLALNEKLFF
TGTGCCAGCAGCTTGGCGTTAAATGAAAAACTGTTTTTT
>TRBD1|TRBJ1-3|.|TRBV5-4
CASSSGTGGHSGNTIYF
TGTGCCAGCAGCTCCGGGACAGGGGGCCACTCTGGAAACACCATATATTTT
>TRBD2|TRBJ2-1|once|TRBV19
CASSRTSGAYNEQFF
TGTGCCAGTAGTCGAACTAGCGGGGCTTACAATGAGCAGTTCTTC
>TRBD1|TRBJ2-7|.|TRBV19
CASGQGPLYEQYF
TGTGCCAGCGGACAGGGGCCTCTGTACGAGCAGTACTTC
>TRBD2|TRBJ2-7|.|TRBV24-1
CATSPGASGGSDEQYF
TGTGCCACCAGTCCAGGGGCTAGCGGGGGGTCCGACGAGCAGTACTTC
>.|TRBJ2-3|.|TRBV28
CASTYGAEDTQYF
TGTGCCAGCACCTACGGCGCGGAAGATACGCAGTATTTT
>.|TRBJ1-2|once|TRBV5-6
CASSLDQGWYGYTF
TGTGCCAGCAGCTTGGATCAGGGGTGGTATGGCTACACCTTC
>.|TRBJ1-1|.|TRBV19
CASRGGWHTEAFF
TGTGCCAGTAGGGGGGGTTGGCACACTGAAGCTTTCTTT
>TRBD1|TRBJ1-2|.|TRBV28
CASSLGDRYYGYTF
TGTGCCAGCAGTTTAGGGGACAGGTACTATGGCTACACCTTC
>.|TRBJ1-1|.|TRBV27
CASSDRLGAEAFF
TGTGCCAGCAGTGACCGACTCGGGGCTGAAGCTTTCTTT